This T cell receptor (beta chain) was documented in a study of blood T cell repertoires in COVID-19. Study at large: Sites across the United States, Italy and Spain contributed samples from acute and convalescent COVID-19. T cells, B-cell-depleted T cells, or PBMCs provided the cDNA or gDNA that served as material.

The CDR3 has 15 residues. Methods used by the authors: From reference gene primer amplification, estimates of nucleated cell counts were derived. Clones were read by immunoSEQ multiplex PCR, and TCRdb kept only the in-frame ones, dropping some. V and J calls and clone size are those listed in that table; D and trimming were worked out from the DNA. Altogether approximately 190,000 clones are present, 82% being singletons, with the ten largest covering around 8%. The rearrangement joins TRBV21-1 to TRBJ2-7; the table names TRBD1, a call not compared with the DNA. TRBV21-1 is described as a pseudogene. The sequence came from a woman aged 60-70 years with COVID-19, enrolled during active disease. Specimen: peripheral blood. CDR3 protein: CASSKVGQVVCEQYV. As DNA, the CDR3 is TGTGCCAGCAGCAAAGTTGGGCAGGTGGTTTGCGAGCAGTACGTC.